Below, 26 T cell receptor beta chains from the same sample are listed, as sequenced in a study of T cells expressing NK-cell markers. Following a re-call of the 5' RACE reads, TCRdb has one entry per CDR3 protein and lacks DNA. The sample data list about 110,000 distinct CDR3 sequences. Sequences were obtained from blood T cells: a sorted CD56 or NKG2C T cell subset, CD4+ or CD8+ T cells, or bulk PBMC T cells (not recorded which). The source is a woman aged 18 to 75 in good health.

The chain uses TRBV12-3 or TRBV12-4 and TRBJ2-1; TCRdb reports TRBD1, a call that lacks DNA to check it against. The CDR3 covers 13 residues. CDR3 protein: CASSLGSGAEQFF.

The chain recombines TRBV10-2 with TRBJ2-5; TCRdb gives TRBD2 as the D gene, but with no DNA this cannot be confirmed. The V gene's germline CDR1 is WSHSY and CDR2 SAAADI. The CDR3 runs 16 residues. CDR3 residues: CASSESLAGEQETQYF.

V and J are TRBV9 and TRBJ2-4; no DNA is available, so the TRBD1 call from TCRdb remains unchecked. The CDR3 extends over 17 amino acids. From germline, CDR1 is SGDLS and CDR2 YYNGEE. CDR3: CASSGTSAAPTKNIQYF. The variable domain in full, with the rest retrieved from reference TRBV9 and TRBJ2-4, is DSGVTQTPKHLITATGQRVTLRCSPRSGDLSVYWYQQSLDQGLQFLIQYYNGEERAKGNILERFSAQQFPDLHSELNLSSLELGDSALYFCASSGTSAAPTKNIQYFGAGTRLSVL.

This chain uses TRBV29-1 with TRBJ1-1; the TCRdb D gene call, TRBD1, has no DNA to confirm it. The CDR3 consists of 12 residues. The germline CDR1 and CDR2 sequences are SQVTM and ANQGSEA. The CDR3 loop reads CSVGQGLAEAFF.

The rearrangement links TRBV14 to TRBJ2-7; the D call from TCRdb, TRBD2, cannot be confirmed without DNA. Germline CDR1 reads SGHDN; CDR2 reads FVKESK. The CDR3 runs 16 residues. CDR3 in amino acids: CASSQDPGSGRYEQYF.

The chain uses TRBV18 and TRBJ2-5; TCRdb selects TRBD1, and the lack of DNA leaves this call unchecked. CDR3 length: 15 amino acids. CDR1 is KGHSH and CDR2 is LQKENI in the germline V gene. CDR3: CASSPGGTVTETQYF.

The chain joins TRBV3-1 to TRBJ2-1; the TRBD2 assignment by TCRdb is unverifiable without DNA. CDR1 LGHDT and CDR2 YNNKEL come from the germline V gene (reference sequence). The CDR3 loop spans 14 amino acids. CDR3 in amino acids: CAIVRLAGINEQFF.

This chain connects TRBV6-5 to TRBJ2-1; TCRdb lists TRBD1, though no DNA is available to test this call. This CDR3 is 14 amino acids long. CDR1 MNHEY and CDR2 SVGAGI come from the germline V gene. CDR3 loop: CASSYSNGTPLQFF.

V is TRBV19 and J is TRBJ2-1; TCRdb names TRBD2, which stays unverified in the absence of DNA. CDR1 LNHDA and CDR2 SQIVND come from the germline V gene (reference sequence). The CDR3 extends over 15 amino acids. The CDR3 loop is CASSWGLQIGDEQFF. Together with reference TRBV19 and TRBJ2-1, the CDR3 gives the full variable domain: DGGITQSPKYLFRKEGQNVTLSCEQNLNHDAMYWYRQDPGQGLRLIYYSQIVNDFQKGDIAEGYSVSREKKESFPLTVTSAQKNPTAFYLCASSWGLQIGDEQFFGPGTRLTVL.

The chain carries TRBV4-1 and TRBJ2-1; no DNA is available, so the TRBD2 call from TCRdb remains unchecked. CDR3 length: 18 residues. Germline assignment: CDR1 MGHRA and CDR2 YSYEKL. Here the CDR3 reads CASSQTATSGPTYNEQFF.

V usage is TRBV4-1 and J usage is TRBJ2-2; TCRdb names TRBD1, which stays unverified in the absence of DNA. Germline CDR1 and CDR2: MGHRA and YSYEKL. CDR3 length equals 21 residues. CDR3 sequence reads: CASSQDPPTGVPIRHTGELFF.

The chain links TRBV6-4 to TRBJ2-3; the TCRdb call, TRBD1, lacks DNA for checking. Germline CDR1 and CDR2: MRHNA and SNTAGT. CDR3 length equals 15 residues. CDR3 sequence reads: CASSVNRGHTDTQYF.

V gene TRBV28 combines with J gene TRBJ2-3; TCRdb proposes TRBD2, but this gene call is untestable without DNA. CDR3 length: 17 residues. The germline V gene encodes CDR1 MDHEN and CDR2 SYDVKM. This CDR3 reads CASSPPPMAGGKDTQYF.

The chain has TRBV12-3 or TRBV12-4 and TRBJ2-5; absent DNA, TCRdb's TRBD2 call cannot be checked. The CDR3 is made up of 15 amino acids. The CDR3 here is CASSPWLAGGETQYF.

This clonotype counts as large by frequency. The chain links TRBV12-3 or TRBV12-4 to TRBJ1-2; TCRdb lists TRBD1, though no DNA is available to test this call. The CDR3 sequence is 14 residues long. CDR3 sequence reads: CASSSGQGADGYTF.

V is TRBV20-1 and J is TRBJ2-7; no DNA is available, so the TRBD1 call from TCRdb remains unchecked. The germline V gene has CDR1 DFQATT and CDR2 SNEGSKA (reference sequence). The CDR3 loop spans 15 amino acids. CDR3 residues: CSAQSPSWRNYEQYF.

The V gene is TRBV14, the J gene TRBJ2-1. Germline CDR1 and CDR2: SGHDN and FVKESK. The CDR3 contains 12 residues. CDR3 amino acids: CASSQYYNEQFF.

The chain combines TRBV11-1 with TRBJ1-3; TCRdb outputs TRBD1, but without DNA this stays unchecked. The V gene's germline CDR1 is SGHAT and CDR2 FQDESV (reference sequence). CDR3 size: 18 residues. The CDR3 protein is CASSPPTPTGPSGNTIYF.

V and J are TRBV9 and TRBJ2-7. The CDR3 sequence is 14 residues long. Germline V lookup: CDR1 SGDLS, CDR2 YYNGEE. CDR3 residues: CASSVSLDTYEQYF.

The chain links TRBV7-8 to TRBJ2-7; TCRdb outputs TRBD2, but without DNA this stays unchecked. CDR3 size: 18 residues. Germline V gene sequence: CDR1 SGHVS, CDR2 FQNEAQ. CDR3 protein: CASSFGPHSGSLPYEQYF.

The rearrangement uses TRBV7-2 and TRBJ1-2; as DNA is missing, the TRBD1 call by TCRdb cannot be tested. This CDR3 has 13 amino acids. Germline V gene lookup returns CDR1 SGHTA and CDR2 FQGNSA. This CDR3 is CASSLVTGGGYTF. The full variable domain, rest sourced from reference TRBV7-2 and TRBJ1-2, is GAGVSQSPSNKVTEKGKDVELRCDPISGHTALYWYRQSLGQGLEFLIYFQGNSAPDKSGLPSDRFSAERTGGSVSTLTIQRTQQEDSAVYLCASSLVTGGGYTFGSGTRLTVV.

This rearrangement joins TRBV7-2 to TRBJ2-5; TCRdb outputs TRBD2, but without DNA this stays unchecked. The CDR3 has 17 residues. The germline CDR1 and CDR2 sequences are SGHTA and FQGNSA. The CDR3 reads CASSSPVAGGSQETQYF.

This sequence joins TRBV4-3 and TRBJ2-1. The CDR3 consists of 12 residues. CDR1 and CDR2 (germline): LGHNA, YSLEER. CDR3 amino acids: CASSQKGNEQFF.

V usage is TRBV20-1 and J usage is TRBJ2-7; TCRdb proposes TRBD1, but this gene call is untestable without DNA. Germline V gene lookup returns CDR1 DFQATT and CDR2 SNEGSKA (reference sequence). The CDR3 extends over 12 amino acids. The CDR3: CSADALGNEQYF.

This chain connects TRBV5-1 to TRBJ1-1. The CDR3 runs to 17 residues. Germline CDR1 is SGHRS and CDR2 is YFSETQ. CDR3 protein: CASSLDRESLLNTEAFF.

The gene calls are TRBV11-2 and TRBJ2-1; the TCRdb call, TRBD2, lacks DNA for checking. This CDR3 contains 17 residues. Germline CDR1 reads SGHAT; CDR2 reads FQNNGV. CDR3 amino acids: CASSLGRGGGPIDEQFF. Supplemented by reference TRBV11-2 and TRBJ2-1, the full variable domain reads EAGVAQSPRYKIIEKRQSVAFWCNPISGHATLYWYQQILGQGPKLLIQFQNNGVVDDSQLPKDRFSAERLKGVDSTLKIQPAKLEDSAVYLCASSLGRGGGPIDEQFFGPGTRLTVL.